This T cell receptor (beta chain) was profiled in a study of CD8 T cells in ankylosing spondylitis. Findings and limits, study-wide: Disease-linked clones displayed a CD8+ phenotype and appeared relatively rarely in peripheral blood. Characteristic, it appeared, of ankylosing spondylitis blood was a TCR beta motif of seven or eight highly homologous variants.

This clonotype was recorded a few times. Its specificity is not known. Per germline, CDR1 SGDLS and CDR2 YYNGEE. The trim removed 3 bases at V and 3 bases at J, leaving 9 bases unmatched. The CDR3 is 16 amino acids. Molecular-barcoded quantitative 5'-RACE produced these TCR beta libraries. Each CDR3 protein is one row after TCRdb ran MiXCR on the 5' RACE reads. The sample has 40,000 or so distinct CDR3 sequences; less than 3.5% are singletons. The source material was blood, either unsorted or a sorted T cell fraction (not recorded which). The chain joins TRBV9 to TRBJ2-3, with TRBD2 identical over 8 bases. This sequence originates from a male donor with ankylosing spondylitis or in good health (not recorded which). CDR3 nucleotide sequence: TGTGCCAGCAGCGCCGCCCCCCAGCGGGGGACAGATACGCAGTATTTT. Translating gives CASSAAPQRGTDTQYF.